A single sample gave rise to the 24 T cell receptor beta chains below, sequenced in a study of immune evolution from preneoplasia to lung adenocarcinoma. Assay used: immunoSEQ multiplex PCR; TCRdb lists only in-frame clones, some missing. The table records about 41,000 clones, roughly 80% of them present only once. The sequenced sample was FFPE invasive lung adenocarcinoma tissue. All receptors come from a person between 60 and 69 years old with lung adenocarcinoma.

The rearrangement uses TRBV19 and TRBJ1-2; tentative D call: TRBD1 (6 bases). In germline, CDR1 is LNHDA, CDR2 SQIVND (reference sequence). The CDR3 has 16 residues. V lost 6 bases to trimming and J lost 4 bases, with 21 bases between them. The CDR3 here is CASSLRQGRGAYGYTF. The CDR3 DNA follows: TGTGCCAGTAGCTTGCGGCAGGGGAGAGGTGCCTATGGCTACACCTTC.

J is TRBJ2-3 and V is TRBV29-1; D call uncertain. V was cut by 5 bases and J by 8 bases, with 11 bases left in between. Germline V gene lookup returns CDR1 SQVTM and CDR2 ANQGSEA. This CDR3 spans 11 amino acids. The CDR3 DNA sequence: TGCAGCGTTCGGACCCCCAGTACGCAGTATTTT. Translation: CSVRTPSTQYF.

This clone has more than one count but fewer than ten. The V and J genes are TRBV19 and TRBJ1-4; no firm D call. Germline CDR1 reads LNHDA; CDR2 reads SQIVND (reference sequence). V was clipped by 3 bases and J by 0 bases, with 11 bases between them. The CDR3 is made up of 16 amino acids. The CDR3: CASSIRRSATNEKLFF. In nucleotides, the CDR3 is TGTGCCAGTAGTATCAGACGCAGTGCAACTAATGAAAAACTGTTTTTT.

The chain has TRBV5-1 and TRBJ2-2, with 7 bases identical to TRBD2. The J segment lost 1 base and the V segment lost 2 bases, leaving 2 bases of the junction unmatched. The CDR3 is 15 residues long. CDR1 is SGHRS and CDR2 is YFSETQ in the germline V gene. CDR3 in DNA: TGCGCCAGCAGCTTTGTAGCGGGGAACACCGGGGAGCTGTTTTTT. Its protein product is CASSFVAGNTGELFF.

The genes are TRBV10-3 and TRBJ1-4; D perhaps matches TRBD1 (6 bases). The CDR3 consists of 14 residues. Germline CDR1 is ENHRY and CDR2 is SYGVKD. V lost 0 bases and J 5 bases, leaving 7 bases between the germline ends. The chain's CDR3 is CAISESGANEKLFF. CDR3 nucleotide sequence: TGTGCCATCAGTGAGTCGGGGGCGAATGAAAAACTGTTTTTT.

This clone appeared once. The chain has TRBV28 and TRBJ1-1, with D perhaps matching TRBD1 (5 bases). The V and J ends lost 7 bases and 4 bases respectively, with 16 bases between them. Looked up from germline, CDR1 is MDHEN and CDR2 is SYDVKM. CDR3 length: 14 residues. CDR3 residues: CASTGTYMTTEAFF. The CDR3 DNA reads TGTGCCAGCACTGGGACCTATATGACCACTGAAGCTTTCTTT.

This clone turned up a few times. The chain couples TRBV4-1 to TRBJ2-7, with 7 bases identical to TRBD2. The CDR3 covers 18 residues. V shed 1 base, J shed 1 base, and the junction held 13 bases outside the gene matches. Germline-derived CDR1 and CDR2 are MGHRA and YSYEKL. DNA for the CDR3: TGCGCCAGCAGCCAAGGCCCCCCTGGTAGCGGGTTATCCTACGAGCAGTACTTC. The encoded protein is CASSQGPPGSGLSYEQYF.

CDR3 region: CASSSGGVDTQYF. The CDR3, as DNA: TGTGCCAGCAGCTCCGGGGGGGTAGATACGCAGTATTTT. V is TRBV5-6 and J is TRBJ2-3; 8 positions match TRBD2. This CDR3 has 13 residues. The germline gives CDR1 SGHDT, CDR2 YYEEEE. Trimming removed 3 bases from V and 5 bases from J; junction bases left unmatched: 2.

The chain uses TRBV28 and TRBJ2-7; D perhaps matches TRBD1 (6 bases). The V gene's germline CDR1 is MDHEN and CDR2 SYDVKM. V was clipped by 6 bases and J by 4 bases, with 13 bases between them. This CDR3 contains 13 residues. The CDR3 sequence: CASRNQGQYEQYF. The CDR3 nucleotides are TGTGCCAGCAGAAACCAAGGACAGTACGAGCAGTACTTC.

The chain carries TRBV6-1 and TRBJ2-7, with 7 bases fitting TRBD1. V lost 1 base and J lost 4; bases outside the gene matches: 10. The CDR3 is 16 amino acids. Germline-derived CDR1 and CDR2 are MNHNS and SASEGT. CDR3 nucleotides: TGTGCCAGCAGTGAAGTGGTGAATAGGGGGCGGTACGAGCAGTACTTC. Translated: CASSEVVNRGRYEQYF.

The V and J genes are TRBV5-1 and TRBJ2-7, with D possibly matching TRBD2 (5 bases). CDR1 and CDR2 from the germline V gene are SGHRS and YFSETQ. Trimming took off 4 bases at V and 2 bases at J, with 13 bases between the two ends. CDR3 size: 14 residues. DNA for the CDR3: TGCGCCAGCAGCCCGTTGGTGGGAGCCTACGAGCAGTACTTC. Its protein product is CASSPLVGAYEQYF.

This clone has just one count. The chain uses TRBV28 and TRBJ2-7, with 8 bases lining up with TRBD2. V was clipped by 4 bases and J by 3 bases; unmatched bases: 8. The CDR3 consists of 15 residues. Germline lookup yields CDR1 MDHEN and CDR2 SYDVKM. CDR3 amino acids: CASSSHRLALYEQYF. The DNA of the CDR3 is TGTGCCAGCAGTTCCCACCGACTAGCGCTCTACGAGCAGTACTTC. Using reference TRBV28 and TRBJ2-7 for the parts outside the CDR3, the full variable domain is DVKVTQSSRYLVKRTGEKVFLECVQDMDHENMFWYRQDPGLGLRLIYFSYDVKMKEKGDIPEGYSVSREKKERFSLILESASTNQTSMYLCASSSHRLALYEQYFGPGTRLTVT.

The genes are TRBV5-1 and TRBJ2-1; a possible D gene is TRBD2 (6 bases). The CDR3 sequence is 15 residues long. The ends were cut back, 5 bases at V and 2 bases at J, with 14 bases in the middle. CDR1 SGHRS and CDR2 YFSETQ come from the germline V gene. In DNA, the CDR3 is TGCGCCAGCAGTTTAGGCGGGATCACCTACAATGAGCAGTTCTTC. It is translated as CASSLGGITYNEQFF.

Worth noting for this clone: Other DNA sequences in the sample encode the same CDR3. The rearrangement joins TRBV28 to TRBJ1-2; 7 nucleotides match TRBD1. The J segment lost 5 bases and the V segment lost 3 bases, leaving 3 bases of the junction unmatched. The CDR3 has 13 residues. The germline V gene encodes CDR1 MDHEN and CDR2 SYDVKM. In DNA, the CDR3 is TGTGCCAGCAGTTTGGGGACAGAGTATGGCTACACCTTC. Translated: CASSLGTEYGYTF.

Details on this clone: This specimen includes other DNA sequences encoding the same CDR3. The chain recombines TRBV10-1 with TRBJ2-3; TRBD2 matches at 9 bases. The CDR3 extends over 17 amino acids. Germline trimming cut 4 bases from V and 0 bases from J; bases unmatched to any gene: 8. Germline CDR1 is WNHNN and CDR2 is SYGVQD (reference sequence). CDR3 region: CASSATGTSGSTDTQYF. The CDR3 region has the DNA TGCGCCAGCAGTGCCACAGGAACTAGCGGGAGCACAGATACGCAGTATTTT.

This clone was seen just once. The CDR3 protein is CATSRDRSGRITADTQYF. CDR3 in DNA: TGTGCCACCAGCAGAGATCGTAGCGGGAGAATAACTGCAGATACGCAGTATTTT. The chain employs TRBV15 and TRBJ2-3, with 9 bases identical to TRBD2. CDR1 is LNHNV and CDR2 is YYDKDF in the germline V gene (reference sequence). The J segment lost 4 bases and the V segment lost 0 bases, leaving 11 bases of the junction unmatched. The CDR3 has 18 residues. Full variable domain (outside the CDR3, taken from reference TRBV15 and TRBJ2-3): DAMVIQNPRYQVTQFGKPVTLSCSQTLNHNVMYWYQQKSSQAPKLLFHYYDKDFNNEADTPDNFQSRRPNTSFCFLDIRSPGLGDTAMYLCATSRDRSGRITADTQYFGPGTRLTVL.

The chain has TRBV4-1 and TRBJ2-3; 9 bases fit TRBD2. This CDR3 has 20 amino acids. The trim removed 0 bases at V and 0 bases at J, leaving 13 bases unmatched. The germline V gene encodes CDR1 MGHRA and CDR2 YSYEKL. CDR3 loop: CASSQDRAGGPAWSTDTQYF. CDR3 DNA sequence: TGCGCCAGCAGCCAAGATCGTGCGGGAGGGCCCGCTTGGAGCACAGATACGCAGTATTTT.

The sample holds one count of this clone. CDR3 in amino acids: CASSSTGTFYGYTF. Written as DNA, the CDR3 is TGTGCCAGCAGCTCGACAGGGACTTTCTATGGCTACACCTTC. V usage is TRBV7-9 and J usage is TRBJ1-2; 7 nucleotides agree with TRBD1. CDR1 and CDR2 from the germline V gene are SEHNR and FQNEAQ (reference sequence). The CDR3 runs to 14 residues. The trim removed 4 bases at V and 4 bases at J, leaving 6 bases unmatched.

The chain joins TRBV5-5 to TRBJ2-3, with 7 bases lining up with TRBD1. This CDR3 has 14 residues. V lost 4 bases to trimming and J lost 2 bases; unmatched junction nucleotides: 4. The germline CDR1 and CDR2 sequences are SGHKS and YYEKEE (reference sequence). DNA of the CDR3: TGTGCCAGCAGCGTAACAGGGGCCACAGATACGCAGTATTTT. This encodes CASSVTGATDTQYF.

The CDR3 reads CASGRGGTTSYEQYF. The CDR3 region has the DNA TGCGCCAGCGGCAGGGGTGGGACTACAAGTTACGAGCAGTACTTC. This chain joins TRBV5-1 and TRBJ2-7, with D perhaps matching TRBD2 (7 bases). Trimming removed 7 bases at V and 4 bases at J, with 21 bases between. This CDR3 is built from 15 residues. Germline-derived CDR1 and CDR2 are SGHRS and YFSETQ.

The count of this clone is one. J is TRBJ1-3 and V is TRBV5-1; D possibly corresponds to TRBD1 (5 bases). This CDR3 comprises 15 residues. CDR1 is SGHRS, CDR2 YFSETQ, per germline. V shed 3 bases and J shed 4 bases, with 14 bases lying between them. The CDR3 here is CASSSSGRGGNTIYF. CDR3 sequence (DNA): TGCGCCAGCAGCTCCTCAGGGAGGGGAGGAAACACCATATATTTT.

This chain links TRBV7-3 with TRBJ2-3, with D perhaps matching TRBD2 (6 bases). The CDR3 is made up of 14 amino acids. Trimming pared 5 bases from V and 2 bases from J, leaving 11 bases between. Germline CDR1 and CDR2: SGHTA and FQGTGA. In DNA, the CDR3 is TGTGCCAGCAGCCCGGGACTGCACACAGATACGCAGTATTTT. Its protein product is CASSPGLHTDTQYF. Filled out from reference TRBV7-3 and TRBJ2-3, the complete variable domain reads GAGVSQTPSNKVTEKGKYVELRCDPISGHTALYWYRQSLGQGPEFLIYFQGTGAADDSGLPNDRFFAVRPEGSVSTLKIQRTERGDSAVYLCASSPGLHTDTQYFGPGTRLTVL.

CDR3 nucleotide sequence: TGTGCCAGCAGCCGACCGGGTCAGCCCCAGCATTTT. Translated: CASSRPGQPQHF. This chain connects TRBV11-3 to TRBJ1-5; D gene ambiguous. The germline CDR1 and CDR2 sequences are SGHNT and YENEEA. The CDR3 spans 12 residues. Deletions cut 5 bases from V and 6 bases from J, with 8 bases between.

The chain uses TRBV6-1 and TRBJ2-7; no firm D call. From germline, CDR1 is MNHNS and CDR2 SASEGT. Trimming pared 2 bases from V and 3 bases from J, leaving 2 bases between. This CDR3 is built from 11 residues. CDR3 in DNA: TGTGCCAGCAGTGAACTCTACGAGCAGTACTTC. Encoded protein: CASSELYEQYF.